The rows below give T cell receptor beta chains drawn from one sample of a study of cytomegalovirus exposure and HLA in healthy donors. The method was immunoSEQ multiplex PCR; TCRdb's version includes in-frame clones alone and lacks a portion of them. This sample carries 200,000 to 250,000 clones, around 83% of them seen once, and the ten largest clones take roughly 0.24%. Material for sequencing was PBMCs. The receptors come from a girl aged 2 to 9 in good health and CMV-seronegative. CDR3s include the opening cysteine and the closing phenylalanine or tryptophan. D genes are given only for firm matches. Expanded clones get a size class; other rows say once, few or many, or leave the size out.

>TRBV21-1|17|.|TRBJ2-1|.
CASSARSGTSGMGEQFF
TGTGCCAGCAGCGCGCGCTCCGGGACTAGCGGGATGGGTGAGCAGTTCTTC
>TRBV6-5|14|.|TRBJ2-7|.
CASSTGTLPYEQYF
TGTGCCAGCAGCACCGGGACTCTTCCCTACGAGCAGTACTTC
>TRBV7-9|12|.|TRBJ1-1|.
CASSLSFSEAFF
TGTGCCAGCAGCTTATCGTTCTCTGAAGCTTTCTTT
>TRBV2|17|.|TRBJ2-2|TRBD2
CASSKRKVAGVVGELFF
TGTGCCAGCAGTAAACGAAAGGTAGCGGGAGTGGTCGGGGAGCTGTTTTTT
>TRBV4-1|16|.|TRBJ2-7|.
CASSRGGPGGSYEQYF
TGCGCCAGCAGCCGAGGGGGTCCGGGCGGTAGCTACGAGCAGTACTTC
>TRBV9|14|.|TRBJ1-3|.
CASSVAPDTSATYF
TGTGCCAGCAGCGTAGCTCCGGACACCTCAGCGACATATTTT
>TRBV7-2|17|.|TRBJ1-3|TRBD1
CASSSKIGQGPGNTIYF
TGTGCCAGCAGCTCAAAGATCGGACAGGGCCCTGGAAACACCATATATTTT
>TRBV11-2|16|.|TRBJ2-7|TRBD2
CASSLDPGGGAKEQYF
TGTGCCAGCAGCTTAGATCCCGGCGGGGGGGCCAAAGAGCAGTACTTC
>TRBV5-4|14|.|TRBJ2-7|TRBD1
CASSIRQGSYEQYF
TGCGCCAGCAGCATCAGACAGGGATCCTACGAGCAGTACTTC
>TRBV2|12|.|TRBJ1-2|TRBD1
CARRGRDYGYTF
TGTGCCAGGAGGGGGCGCGACTATGGCTACACCTTC
>TRBV7-9|17|.|TRBJ2-3|TRBD2
CASSSQGTSGKEDTQYF
TGTGCCAGCAGCTCACAGGGGACTAGCGGGAAGGAGGATACGCAGTATTTT
>TRBV2|13|.|TRBJ2-3|.
CASPGGPADTQYF
TGTGCCAGCCCCGGGGGGCCAGCGGATACGCAGTATTTT
>TRBV14|15|.|TRBJ1-2|.
CASSQLPSGVSGYTF
TGTGCCAGCAGCCAACTCCCATCGGGGGTAAGCGGCTACACCTTC
>TRBV2|13|.|TRBJ2-7|.
CASSPGTRGEQYF
TGTGCCAGCAGTCCAGGAACCAGGGGCGAGCAGTACTTC
>TRBV27|15|.|TRBJ2-7|TRBD2
CASSPGTSGVYEQYF
TGTGCCAGCAGTCCCGGGACTAGCGGGGTCTACGAGCAGTACTTC
>TRBV7-9|14|few|TRBJ2-1|.
CASSSQGGSNEQFF
TGTGCCAGCAGCTCCCAGGGGGGATCCAATGAGCAGTTCTTC
>TRBV30|13|.|TRBJ2-7|.
CASKLGNSYEQYF
TGTGCCTCGAAACTAGGGAACTCCTACGAGCAGTACTTC
>TRBV9|20|.|TRBJ2-1|TRBD2
CASSLHPGLAGGSSYNEQFF
TGTGCCAGCAGCTTACACCCGGGACTAGCGGGAGGGAGCTCCTACAATGAGCAGTTCTTC
>TRBV29-1|13|.|TRBJ2-7|.
CSVEGRIPYEQYF
TGCAGCGTTGAGGGGAGAATTCCCTACGAGCAGTACTTC
>TRBV30|13|once|TRBJ2-7|.
CAWVGAARYEQYF
TGTGCCTGGGTAGGGGCAGCGCGATACGAGCAGTACTTC
>TRBV6-5|13|.|TRBJ1-2|TRBD1
CASMDRGLYGYTF
TGTGCCAGCATGGACAGGGGGCTCTATGGCTACACCTTC
>TRBV30|11|.|TRBJ1-2|.
CAIGTPYGYTF
TGTGCCATTGGGACACCATATGGCTACACCTTC
>TRBV5-1|13|.|TRBJ2-1|.
CASSLGEAGEQFF
TGCGCCAGCAGCTTGGGGGAGGCGGGTGAGCAGTTCTTC
>TRBV19|15|.|TRBJ2-3|.
CASSMSAEPTDTQYF
TGTGCCAGTAGTATGAGCGCGGAACCCACAGATACGCAGTATTTT
>TRBV25-1|13|.|TRBJ2-2|TRBD2
CASSPSGPGELFF
TGTGCCAGCAGTCCTAGCGGACCCGGGGAGCTGTTTTTT
>TRBV5-4|12|.|TRBJ2-5|.
CASSRDQETQYF
TGTGCCAGCAGCCGGGACCAAGAGACCCAGTACTTC
>TRBV4-2|13|.|TRBJ2-5|TRBD2
CASSQAGEETQYF
TGTGCCAGCAGCCAGGCGGGAGAAGAGACCCAGTACTTC
>TRBV7-2|12|.|TRBJ1-1|.
CASNDRYTEAFF
TGTGCCAGCAACGACAGATACACTGAAGCTTTCTTT
>TRBV6-6|14|.|TRBJ1-1|TRBD1
CASSPRQGYTEAFF
TGTGCCAGCAGTCCGCGACAGGGGTACACTGAAGCTTTCTTT
>TRBV7-9|16|.|TRBJ2-7|TRBD1
CASSPKTGGQVYEQYF
TGTGCCAGCAGCCCGAAGACAGGGGGCCAGGTCTACGAGCAGTACTTC
>TRBV25-1|14|.|TRBJ2-7|.
CASGAGRGSYEQYF
TGTGCCAGTGGTGCCGGACGGGGCTCCTACGAGCAGTACTTC
>TRBV6-1|12|.|TRBJ2-7|TRBD1
CASGQASYEQYF
TGTGCCAGCGGACAGGCTAGCTACGAGCAGTACTTC